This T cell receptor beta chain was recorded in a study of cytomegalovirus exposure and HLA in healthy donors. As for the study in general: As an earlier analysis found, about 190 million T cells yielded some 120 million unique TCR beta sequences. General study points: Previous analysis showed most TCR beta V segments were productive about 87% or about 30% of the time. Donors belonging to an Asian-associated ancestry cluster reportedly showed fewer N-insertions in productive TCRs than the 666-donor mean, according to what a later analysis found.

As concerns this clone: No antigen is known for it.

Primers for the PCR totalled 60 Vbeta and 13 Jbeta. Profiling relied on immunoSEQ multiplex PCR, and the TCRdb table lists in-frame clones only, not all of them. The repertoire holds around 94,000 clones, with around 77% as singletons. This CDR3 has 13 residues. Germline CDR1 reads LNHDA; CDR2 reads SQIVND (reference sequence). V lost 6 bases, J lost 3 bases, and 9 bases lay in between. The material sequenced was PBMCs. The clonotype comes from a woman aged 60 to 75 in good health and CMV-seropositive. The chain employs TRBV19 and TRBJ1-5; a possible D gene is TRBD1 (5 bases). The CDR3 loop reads CASSREHNQPQHF. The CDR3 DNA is TGTGCCAGTAGCAGGGAACACAATCAGCCCCAGCATTTT.